The 24 T cell receptor beta chains listed next were all sequenced from one sample in a study of shared clonotypes between healthy human individuals. Some clones are missing from TCRdb's copy, which holds only in-frame ones; the method was immunoSEQ multiplex PCR. This table has about 1 million clones, approximately 68% appearing once. Sequenced input: memory CD4+ T cells sorted from blood. Subset indicated: CD45RA-negative fraction. Receptor source: a man younger than 35 in good health.

The rearrangement links TRBV9 to TRBJ1-1; 7 nucleotides align to TRBD1. The V and J ends lost 4 bases and 3 bases, in that order; junction bases with no gene match: 9. Per the germline V gene, CDR1 is SGDLS and CDR2 is YYNGEE. This CDR3 contains 15 residues. Here the CDR3 DNA reads TGTGCCAGCAGCCCGTCGGCCAGGGGGGACACTGAAGCTTTCTTT. As protein: CASSPSARGDTEAFF.

Note on this clone: Other DNA sequences in this specimen translate into the identical CDR3. This sequence joins TRBV5-1 and TRBJ2-7; 11 bases are shared with TRBD2. With 0 bases clipped from V and 5 bases from J, the junction kept 1 base outside the gene matches. The CDR3 has 14 residues. Germline loops: CDR1 SGHRS, CDR2 YFSETQ. The DNA for the CDR3 is TGCGCCAGCAGCTTGGATAGCGGGAGGGACGAGCAGTACTTC. It codes for CASSLDSGRDEQYF.

The chain uses TRBV23-1 and TRBJ1-5; D is unresolved. TRBV23-1 is recorded as an ORF, its role being uncertain. This CDR3 comprises 14 residues. V was cut by 4 bases and J by 4 bases, with 11 bases left in between. CDR3 amino acids: CASSRETGNQPQHF. The DNA for the CDR3 is TGCGCCAGCAGTCGCGAGACGGGGAATCAGCCCCAGCATTTT.

This clone appeared a few times. The rearrangement uses TRBV11-3 and TRBJ2-2, with TRBD2 matching over 8 bases. The length of the CDR3 is 18 residues. Germline V gene sequence: CDR1 SGHNT, CDR2 YENEEA. V gave up 5 bases and J gave up 2 bases; unmatched junction bases: 13. CDR3 loop: CASSPQRLATLNTGELFF. The CDR3 nucleotides read TGTGCCAGCAGCCCCCAAAGACTAGCGACCCTTAACACCGGGGAGCTGTTTTTT.

The V and J genes are TRBV5-1 and TRBJ1-6, with D hard to call. This CDR3 is built from 15 residues. The germline CDR1 and CDR2 sequences are SGHRS and YFSETQ. The V and J ends lost 2 bases and 6 bases respectively, with 12 bases between them. CDR3 nucleotide sequence: TGCGCCAGCAGCTTCGAAGGGAGCGGTAATTCACCCCTCCACTTT. It codes for CASSFEGSGNSPLHF.

To note about this clone: A single base is all that separates this from a far larger clone, so a read error is likely. This chain links TRBV30 with TRBJ2-5; D is undetermined. CDR3 length: 13 residues. The germline V gene encodes CDR1 GTSNPN and CDR2 SVGIG (reference sequence). V lost 0 bases to trimming and J lost 1 base, with 6 bases between them. The CDR3 reads CAWSVGLQETQYF. The CDR3 bases are TGTGCCTGGAGTGTGGGCCTCCAAGAGACCCAGTACTTC.

The rearrangement uses TRBV2 and TRBJ2-5; D unresolved. CDR1 and CDR2 from the germline V gene are SNHLY and FYNNEI. Deletions cut 5 bases from V and 4 bases from J, with 8 bases between. The CDR3 runs to 12 residues. The CDR3 bases are TGTGCCAGCAGTAATAGTCGAGAGACCCAGTACTTC. It translates to CASSNSRETQYF.

The rearrangement joins TRBV6-5 to TRBJ1-2, with D unclear. The CDR3 runs to 14 residues. Looked up from germline, CDR1 is MNHEY and CDR2 is SVGAGI. V was cut by 0 bases and J by 8 bases, with 13 bases left in between. The CDR3 DNA reads as TGTGCCAGCAGTTACTCGACGAGGGCCTGGGGCTACACCTTC. Protein product: CASSYSTRAWGYTF.

The rearrangement links TRBV7-9 to TRBJ1-6, with D possibly TRBD1 on 6 matching bases. The CDR3 spans 13 residues. V was shortened by 5 bases and J by 9 bases, with 11 bases between the two germline ends. Per germline, CDR1 SEHNR and CDR2 FQNEAQ (reference sequence). The CDR3 DNA sequence: TGTGCCAGCAGCCTACAGGGATTTTCACCCCTCCACTTT. Encoded protein: CASSLQGFSPLHF.

The chain links TRBV20-1 to TRBJ2-5; D unresolved. The closer fit of TRBJ2-7 to the DNA end suggests the J call may be wrong. The length of the CDR3 is 11 residues. The germline gives CDR1 DFQATT, CDR2 SNEGSKA (reference sequence). The CDR3 loop reads CSARGTDEQYF. CDR3 sequence (DNA): TGCAGTGCTAGAGGTACCGACGAGCAGTACTTC.

V gene TRBV5-8 combines with J gene TRBJ1-6; no definite D call. Looked up from germline, CDR1 is SGHTS and CDR2 is YDEGEE. Between the trimmed V and J ends, which lost 4 bases and 0 bases, there was a span of 14 bases. The CDR3 sequence is 17 residues long. The CDR3 is CASSPGDWSSYNSPLHF. The CDR3 DNA sequence: TGTGCCAGCAGCCCCGGCGACTGGAGCTCCTATAATTCACCCCTCCACTTT.

The chain carries TRBV29-1 and TRBJ2-5; TRBD2 agrees at 9 bases. The CDR3 has 12 amino acids. Trimming took 6 bases from V and 7 from J; bases not matched to a gene: 6. Germline V gene lookup returns CDR1 SQVTM and CDR2 ANQGSEA. DNA of the CDR3: TGCAGCGTAGGCGGGGGGGGCCCGACCCAGTACTTC. Residues: CSVGGGGPTQYF.

The J gene is TRBJ2-2, the V gene TRBV28; no reliable D call. V was trimmed by 3 bases and J by 0 bases, leaving 5 bases between them. This CDR3 spans 14 amino acids. The germline CDR1 and CDR2 sequences are MDHEN and SYDVKM. CDR3 coding DNA: TGTGCCAGCAGTTTTCCAGCGAACACCGGGGAGCTGTTTTTT. It yields the protein CASSFPANTGELFF.

This sequence joins TRBV30 and TRBJ2-6, with D uncertain. Looked up from germline, CDR1 is GTSNPN and CDR2 is SVGIG (reference sequence). The CDR3 has 13 amino acids. V was shortened by 4 bases and J by 1 base, with 5 bases between the two germline ends. The CDR3 nucleotides are TGTGCCTGGAAAAGGTCTGGGGCCAACGTCCTGACTTTC. Translated: CAWKRSGANVLTF.

This clone was observed a handful of times. The chain couples TRBV4-1 to TRBJ2-1, with D possibly matching TRBD2 (6 bases). The ends were cut back, 4 bases at V and 6 bases at J, with 19 bases in the middle. CDR1 and CDR2 from the germline V gene are MGHRA and YSYEKL. This CDR3 contains 16 residues. CDR3 sequence (DNA): TGCGCCAGCAGCCCCTTCTTTGGGACTTCGAGCAATGAGCAGTTCTTC. It is translated as CASSPFFGTSSNEQFF.

The chain combines TRBV28 with TRBJ1-2, with D maybe TRBD1 (6 bases). Germline CDR1 reads MDHEN; CDR2 reads SYDVKM. The germline V and J ends were trimmed by 2 bases and 7 bases, with 8 bases remaining between them. This CDR3 region has 12 residues. CDR3 protein: CASSLAGAGYTF. The CDR3 DNA reads TGTGCCAGCAGTTTAGCGGGGGCTGGCTACACCTTC.

The chain has TRBV7-2 and TRBJ2-1, with D maybe TRBD2 (6 bases). Germline CDR1 and CDR2: SGHTA and FQGNSA. The V end lost 1 base, the J end lost 9 bases, and 13 bases lay between the germline ends. This CDR3 is built from 14 residues. The CDR3: CASSLVGAGGEQFF. The CDR3 coding sequence is TGTGCCAGCAGCTTAGTCGGGGCCGGGGGTGAGCAGTTCTTC.

The chain is built from TRBV7-2 and TRBJ2-7; 9 bases line up with TRBD1. The CDR3 length is 15 residues. V was clipped by 5 bases and J by 0 bases; unmatched bases: 5. The germline V gene encodes CDR1 SGHTA and CDR2 FQGNSA. The CDR3 sequence is CASSRGQGPSYEQYF. Written as DNA, the CDR3 is TGTGCCAGCAGCCGAGGACAGGGGCCCTCCTACGAGCAGTACTTC.

The chain uses TRBV5-4 and TRBJ2-3; 9 bases map to TRBD2. CDR3 size: 17 residues. V shed 0 bases, J shed 2 bases, and the junction held 7 bases outside the gene matches. Germline-derived CDR1 and CDR2 are SGHNT and YYREEE (reference sequence). CDR3 bases: TGTGCCAGCAGCTTGGTTCTAGCGGGGCCCTCCACAGATACGCAGTATTTT. Its translation: CASSLVLAGPSTDTQYF. Full variable domain (outside the CDR3, taken from reference TRBV5-4 and TRBJ2-3): ETGVTQSPTHLIKTRGQQVTLRCSSQSGHNTVSWYQQALGQGPQFIFQYYREEENGRGNFPPRFSGLQFPNYSSELNVNALELDDSALYLCASSLVLAGPSTDTQYFGPGTRLTVL.

The gene calls are TRBV18 and TRBJ2-5, with unresolved D. Trimming left V 0 bases short and J 4 bases short, with 6 bases between. Germline V gives CDR1 KGHSH, CDR2 LQKENI. The CDR3 length is 13 residues. The CDR3 reads CASSPPTGETQYF. Here the CDR3 DNA reads TGTGCCAGCTCACCACCGACGGGAGAGACCCAGTACTTC.

Only one count was recorded for this clone. The genes are TRBV5-1 and TRBJ1-2; D remains ambiguous. This CDR3 is built from 13 residues. From germline, CDR1 is SGHRS and CDR2 YFSETQ. V lost 1 base, J lost 4 bases, and 8 bases lay in between. In DNA form, the CDR3 reads TGCGCCAGCAGCTTGACGCCAGTCTATGGCTACACCTTC. Translation: CASSLTPVYGYTF. Full variable domain (missing parts from reference TRBV5-1 and TRBJ1-2): KAGVTQTPRYLIKTRGQQVTLSCSPISGHRSVSWYQQTPGQGLQFLFEYFSETQRNKGNFPGRFSGRQFSNSRSEMNVSTLELGDSALYLCASSLTPVYGYTFGSGTRLTVV.

This clone was recorded a few times. The V gene is TRBV7-2, the J gene TRBJ1-6; 7 bases fit TRBD1. The V and J ends lost 2 bases and 6 bases, in that order; junction bases with no gene match: 4. The CDR3 length is 15 residues. The germline gives CDR1 SGHTA, CDR2 FQGNSA. CDR3 amino acids: CASSLRRDSNSPLHF. DNA for the CDR3: TGTGCCAGCAGCTTACGGCGGGACAGTAATTCACCCCTCCACTTT.

The rearrangement joins TRBV5-1 to TRBJ1-1; D call uncertain. Trimming took 0 bases from V and 4 from J, leaving 13 bases between them. This CDR3 comprises 15 residues. In germline, CDR1 is SGHRS, CDR2 YFSETQ. The CDR3 sequence is CASSLGQAKVTEAFF. The CDR3 DNA sequence: TGCGCCAGCAGCTTGGGACAAGCGAAGGTCACTGAAGCTTTCTTT.

The J gene is TRBJ2-7, the V gene TRBV5-1; the match to TRBD2 covers 8 bases. Germline V gene data show CDR1 as SGHRS and CDR2 as YFSETQ. Trimming took 4 bases from V and 0 from J; bases not matched to a gene: 12. The CDR3 runs to 17 residues. CDR3 sequence: CASSLEAGASLSYEQYF. CDR3 DNA sequence: TGCGCCAGCAGCCTGGAAGCGGGAGCTTCCCTCTCCTACGAGCAGTACTTC.